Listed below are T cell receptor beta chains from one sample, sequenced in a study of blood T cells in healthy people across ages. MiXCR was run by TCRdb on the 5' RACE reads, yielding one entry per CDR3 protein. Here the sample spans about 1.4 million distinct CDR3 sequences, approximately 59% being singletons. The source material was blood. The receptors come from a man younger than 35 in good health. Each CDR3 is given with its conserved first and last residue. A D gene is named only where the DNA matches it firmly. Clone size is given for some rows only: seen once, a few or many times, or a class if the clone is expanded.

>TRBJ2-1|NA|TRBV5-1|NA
CASSLGAQSISYNEQFF
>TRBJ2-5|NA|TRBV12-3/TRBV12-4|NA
CASSWKGVQYQETQYF
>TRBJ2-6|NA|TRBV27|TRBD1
CASSLGQGAYGANVLTF
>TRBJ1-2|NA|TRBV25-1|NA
CASSAAASGYTF
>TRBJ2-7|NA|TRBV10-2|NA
CATGGYEASYEQYF
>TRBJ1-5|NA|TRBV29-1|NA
CSVAMGPQQPQHF
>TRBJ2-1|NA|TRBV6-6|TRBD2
CASSPLKAGGSQVQFF
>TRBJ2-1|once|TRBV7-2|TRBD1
CASSLAQGGRGYEQFF
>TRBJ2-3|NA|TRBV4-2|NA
CASSPVSTGTQYF
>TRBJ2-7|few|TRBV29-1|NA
CSVEPLQGEQYF
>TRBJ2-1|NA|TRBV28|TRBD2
CASSPLGTSVDEQFF
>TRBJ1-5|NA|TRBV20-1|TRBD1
CSARWTGIFRNQPQHF
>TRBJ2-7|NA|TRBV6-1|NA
CASSRDIPSYEQYF
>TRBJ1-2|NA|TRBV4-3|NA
CASSQDTGSRVSNYGYTF
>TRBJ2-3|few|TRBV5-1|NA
CASSSPGDGLAFTDTQYF
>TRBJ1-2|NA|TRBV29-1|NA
CSVEDLTGNYGYTF
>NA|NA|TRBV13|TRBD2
CASGPSGIYEQYF
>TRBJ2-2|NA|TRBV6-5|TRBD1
CASSSGQGVVGELFF
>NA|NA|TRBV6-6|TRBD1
CASTIQMVGQGGNEQYF
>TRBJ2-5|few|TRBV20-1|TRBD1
CSALSTGWQETQYF
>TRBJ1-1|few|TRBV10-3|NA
CAFRRELDTEAFF
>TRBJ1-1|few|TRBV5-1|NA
CASNLRSGLNTEAFF
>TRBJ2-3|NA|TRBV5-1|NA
CASSLGLASPDTQYF
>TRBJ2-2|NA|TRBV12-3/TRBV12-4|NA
CASDSTGPTGELFF